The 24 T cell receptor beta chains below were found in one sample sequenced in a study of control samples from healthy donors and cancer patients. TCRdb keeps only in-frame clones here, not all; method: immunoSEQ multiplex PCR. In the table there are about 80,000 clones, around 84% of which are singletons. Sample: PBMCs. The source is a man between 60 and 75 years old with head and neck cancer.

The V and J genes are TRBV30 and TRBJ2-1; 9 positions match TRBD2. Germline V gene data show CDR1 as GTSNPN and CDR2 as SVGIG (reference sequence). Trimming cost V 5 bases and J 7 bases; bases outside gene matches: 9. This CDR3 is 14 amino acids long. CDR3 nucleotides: TGTGCCTGGGGGCCGGGACTAGCACCAAATGAGCAGTTCTTC. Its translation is CAWGPGLAPNEQFF.

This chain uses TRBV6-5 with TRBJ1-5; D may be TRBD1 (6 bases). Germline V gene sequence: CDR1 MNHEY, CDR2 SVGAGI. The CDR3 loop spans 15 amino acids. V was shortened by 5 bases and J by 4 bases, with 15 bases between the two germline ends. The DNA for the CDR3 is TGTGCCAGCAGTCTCTCCGGGACACAAAATCAGCCCCAGCATTTT. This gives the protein CASSLSGTQNQPQHF.

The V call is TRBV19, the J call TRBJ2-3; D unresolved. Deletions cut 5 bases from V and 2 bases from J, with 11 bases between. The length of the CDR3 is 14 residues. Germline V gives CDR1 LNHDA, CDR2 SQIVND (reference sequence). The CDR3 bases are TGTGCCAGTAGTCTTATCTGGGACACAGATACGCAGTATTTT. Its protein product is CASSLIWDTDTQYF. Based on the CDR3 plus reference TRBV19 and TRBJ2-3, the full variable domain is DGGITQSPKYLFRKEGQNVTLSCEQNLNHDAMYWYRQDPGQGLRLIYYSQIVNDFQKGDIAEGYSVSREKKESFPLTVTSAQKNPTAFYLCASSLIWDTDTQYFGPGTRLTVL.

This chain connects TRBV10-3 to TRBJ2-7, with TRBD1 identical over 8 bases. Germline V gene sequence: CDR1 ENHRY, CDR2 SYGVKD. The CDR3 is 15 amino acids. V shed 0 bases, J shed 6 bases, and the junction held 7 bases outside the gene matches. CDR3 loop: CAISESGAGGGEQYF. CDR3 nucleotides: TGTGCCATCAGTGAGTCAGGGGCAGGGGGCGGCGAGCAGTACTTC.

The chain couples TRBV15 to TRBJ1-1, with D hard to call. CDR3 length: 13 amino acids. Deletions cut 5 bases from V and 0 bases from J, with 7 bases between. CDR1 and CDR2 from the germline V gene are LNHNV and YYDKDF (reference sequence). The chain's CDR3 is CATSPELNTEAFF. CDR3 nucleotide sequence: TGTGCCACCAGCCCCGAGTTGAACACTGAAGCTTTCTTT. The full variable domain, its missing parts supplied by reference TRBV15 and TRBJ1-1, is DAMVIQNPRYQVTQFGKPVTLSCSQTLNHNVMYWYQQKSSQAPKLLFHYYDKDFNNEADTPDNFQSRRPNTSFCFLDIRSPGLGDTAMYLCATSPELNTEAFFGQGTRLTVV.

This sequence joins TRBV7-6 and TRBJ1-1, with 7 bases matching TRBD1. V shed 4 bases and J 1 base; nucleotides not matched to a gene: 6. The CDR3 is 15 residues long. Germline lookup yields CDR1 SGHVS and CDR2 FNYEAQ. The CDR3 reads CASSSQTGRNTEAFF. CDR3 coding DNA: TGTGCCAGCAGCTCCCAGACAGGGCGGAACACTGAAGCTTTCTTT.

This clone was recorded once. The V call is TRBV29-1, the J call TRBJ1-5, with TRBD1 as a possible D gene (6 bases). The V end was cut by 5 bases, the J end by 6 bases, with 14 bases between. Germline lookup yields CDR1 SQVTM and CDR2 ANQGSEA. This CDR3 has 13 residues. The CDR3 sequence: CSVMTGSLQPQHF. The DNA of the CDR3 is TGCAGCGTTATGACAGGATCTCTTCAGCCCCAGCATTTT.

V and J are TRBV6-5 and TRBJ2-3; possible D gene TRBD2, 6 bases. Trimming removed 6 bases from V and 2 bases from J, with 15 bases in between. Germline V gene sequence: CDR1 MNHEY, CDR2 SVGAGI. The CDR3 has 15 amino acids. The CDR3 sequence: CASSVLRGLTDTQYF. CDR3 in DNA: TGTGCCAGCAGCGTCCTTAGGGGACTCACAGATACGCAGTATTTT.

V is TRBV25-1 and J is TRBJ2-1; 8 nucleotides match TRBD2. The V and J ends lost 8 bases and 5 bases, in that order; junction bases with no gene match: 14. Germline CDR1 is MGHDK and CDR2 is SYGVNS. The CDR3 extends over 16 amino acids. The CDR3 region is CASGASISGIHNEQFF. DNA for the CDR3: TGTGCCAGCGGTGCGTCTATTAGCGGGATACACAATGAGCAGTTCTTC. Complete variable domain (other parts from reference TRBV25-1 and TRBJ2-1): EADIYQTPRYLVIGTGKKITLECSQTMGHDKMYWYQQDPGMELHLIHYSYGVNSTEKGDLSSESTVSRIRTEHFPLTLESARPSHTSQYLCASGASISGIHNEQFFGPGTRLTVL.

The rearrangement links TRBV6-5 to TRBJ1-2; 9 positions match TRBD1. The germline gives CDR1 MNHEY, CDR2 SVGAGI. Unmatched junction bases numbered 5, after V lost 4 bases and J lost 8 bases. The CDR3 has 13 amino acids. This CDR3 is CASSFGQGNGYTF. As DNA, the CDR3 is TGTGCCAGCAGTTTTGGACAGGGGAACGGCTACACCTTC.

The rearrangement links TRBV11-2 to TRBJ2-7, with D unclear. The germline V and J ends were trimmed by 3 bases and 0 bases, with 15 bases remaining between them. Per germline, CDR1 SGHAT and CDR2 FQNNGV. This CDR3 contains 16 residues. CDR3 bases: TGTGCCAGCAGCTTTAGCCAAGGATCCTTCTCCTACGAGCAGTACTTC. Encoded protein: CASSFSQGSFSYEQYF.

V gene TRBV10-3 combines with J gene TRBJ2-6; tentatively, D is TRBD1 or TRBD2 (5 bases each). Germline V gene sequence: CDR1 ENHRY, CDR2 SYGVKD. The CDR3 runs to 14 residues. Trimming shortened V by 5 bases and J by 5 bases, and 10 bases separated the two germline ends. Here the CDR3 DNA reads TGTGCCATCAGTCAGGGAGAATGGGCCAACGTCCTGACTTTC. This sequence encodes CAISQGEWANVLTF.

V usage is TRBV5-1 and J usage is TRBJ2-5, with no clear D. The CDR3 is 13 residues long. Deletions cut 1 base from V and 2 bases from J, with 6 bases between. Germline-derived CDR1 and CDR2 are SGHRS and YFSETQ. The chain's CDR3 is CASSLSFQETQYF. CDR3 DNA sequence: TGCGCCAGCAGCTTGAGTTTTCAAGAGACCCAGTACTTC.

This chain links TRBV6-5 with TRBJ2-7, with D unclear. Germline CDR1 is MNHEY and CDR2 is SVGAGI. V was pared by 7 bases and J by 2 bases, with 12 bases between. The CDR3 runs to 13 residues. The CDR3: CASTLSLTYEQYF. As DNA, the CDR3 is TGTGCCAGCACTCTCAGCCTAACCTACGAGCAGTACTTC.

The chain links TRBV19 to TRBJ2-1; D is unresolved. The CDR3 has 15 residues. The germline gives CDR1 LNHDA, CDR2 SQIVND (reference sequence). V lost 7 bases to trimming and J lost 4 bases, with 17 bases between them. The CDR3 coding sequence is TGTGCCAGTACCGCTTCAGCAACACCTTACAATGAGCAGTTCTTC. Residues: CASTASATPYNEQFF. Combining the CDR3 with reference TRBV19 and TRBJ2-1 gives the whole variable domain DGGITQSPKYLFRKEGQNVTLSCEQNLNHDAMYWYRQDPGQGLRLIYYSQIVNDFQKGDIAEGYSVSREKKESFPLTVTSAQKNPTAFYLCASTASATPYNEQFFGPGTRLTVL.

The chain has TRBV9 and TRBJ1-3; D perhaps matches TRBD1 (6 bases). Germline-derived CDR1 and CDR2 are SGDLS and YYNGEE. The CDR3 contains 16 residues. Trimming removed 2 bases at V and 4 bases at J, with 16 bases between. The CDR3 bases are TGTGCCAGCAGCGTTGGCGCAGGGGTAGGAGGAAACACCATATATTTT. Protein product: CASSVGAGVGGNTIYF.

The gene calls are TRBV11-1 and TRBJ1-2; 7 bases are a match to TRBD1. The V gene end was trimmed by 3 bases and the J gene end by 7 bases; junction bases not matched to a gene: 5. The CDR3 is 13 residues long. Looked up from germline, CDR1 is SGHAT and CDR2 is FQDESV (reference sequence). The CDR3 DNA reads TGTGCCAGCAGCTTGGAGGGGGCTCGTGGCTACACCTTC. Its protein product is CASSLEGARGYTF.

The CDR3, as DNA: TGTGCCAGCAGTTACCCAAGAGCGTCCGAGCAGTACTTC. Protein sequence: CASSYPRASEQYF. The chain links TRBV6-6 to TRBJ2-7; D remains ambiguous. V dropped 2 bases and J dropped 6 bases, with 11 bases sitting between them. Germline V gene sequence: CDR1 MNHNY, CDR2 SVGAGI (reference sequence). The CDR3 totals 13 residues.

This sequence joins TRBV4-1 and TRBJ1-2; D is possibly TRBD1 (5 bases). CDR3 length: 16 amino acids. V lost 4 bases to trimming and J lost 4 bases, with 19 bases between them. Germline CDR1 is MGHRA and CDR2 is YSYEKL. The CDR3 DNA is TGCGCCAGCAGCCCGCCGACGGGGCAGGGTTTCTATGGCTACACCTTC. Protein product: CASSPPTGQGFYGYTF.

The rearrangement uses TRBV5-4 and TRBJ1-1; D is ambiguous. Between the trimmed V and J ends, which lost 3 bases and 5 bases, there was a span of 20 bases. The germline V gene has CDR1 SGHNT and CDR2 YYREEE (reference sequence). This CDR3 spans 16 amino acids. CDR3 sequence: CASSSIVMIGSTEAFF. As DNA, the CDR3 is TGTGCCAGCAGCTCCATAGTAATGATCGGGTCGACTGAAGCTTTCTTT.

The CDR3 region has the DNA TGTGCCACCAGTGATTTTAGCGGAGCCACACAAGAGACCCAGTACTTC. It codes for CATSDFSGATQETQYF. V gene TRBV24-1 combines with J gene TRBJ2-5; a possible D gene is TRBD2 (6 bases). The CDR3 is 16 amino acids. The germline CDR1 and CDR2 sequences are KGHDR and SFDVKD. Trimming removed 1 base from V and 2 bases from J, with 13 bases in between.

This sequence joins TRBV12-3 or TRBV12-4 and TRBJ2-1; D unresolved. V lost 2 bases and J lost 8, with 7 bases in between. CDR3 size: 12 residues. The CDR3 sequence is CASSLNEDEQFF. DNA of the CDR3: TGTGCCAGCAGTTTAAACGAGGATGAGCAGTTCTTC.

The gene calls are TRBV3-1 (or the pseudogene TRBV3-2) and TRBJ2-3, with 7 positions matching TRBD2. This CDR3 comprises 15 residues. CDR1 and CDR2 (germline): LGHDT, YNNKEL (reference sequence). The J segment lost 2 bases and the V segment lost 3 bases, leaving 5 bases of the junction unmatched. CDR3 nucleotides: TGTGCCAGCAGCCACTTAGCGGGCAACACAGATACGCAGTATTTT. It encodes CASSHLAGNTDTQYF.

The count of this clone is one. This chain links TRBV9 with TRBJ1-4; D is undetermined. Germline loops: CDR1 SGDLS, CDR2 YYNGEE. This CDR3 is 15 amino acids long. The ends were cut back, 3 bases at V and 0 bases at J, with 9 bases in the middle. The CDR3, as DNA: TGTGCCAGCAGCGCCGGCGGGGCAACTAATGAAAAACTGTTTTTT. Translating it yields CASSAGGATNEKLFF.